These 5 T cell receptor beta chains originate from one sample sequenced in a study of blood T cell repertoires in COVID-19 (dated by TCRdb to 2018 to 2020). Libraries came from the immunoSEQ multiplex PCR assay. The immuneACCESS repertoire file appears here via TCRdb, limited to in-frame rearrangements. These files lack a portion of the clones; in checked studies, under half of the deficit traces to unresolved V genes, and the cause of the others is not known. The table for this sample lists 200,000 to 250,000 clones; 80% of them were counted only once. The top ten constitute over 7% of the sample. The sample was peripheral blood. The receptors were gathered from a woman in her 70s with acute or convalescent COVID-19.

This chain connects TRBV5-1 to TRBJ2-5, with 11 bases aligning to TRBD2. CDR3 length: 18 residues. Germline V lookup: CDR1 SGHRS, CDR2 YFSETQ. V lost 9 bases to trimming and J lost 0 bases; unmatched junction nucleotides: 16. This CDR3 reads CATRDVPSGGQNQETQYF. DNA for the CDR3: TGCGCCACCCGGGACGTCCCTAGCGGGGGGCAGAACCAAGAGACCCAGTACTTC.

This clone was recorded a few times. V and J are TRBV5-4 and TRBJ1-3, with a tentative D call TRBD1 (5 bases). Germline V lookup: CDR1 SGHNT, CDR2 YYREEE (reference sequence). The germline V and J ends were trimmed by 5 bases and 8 bases, with 14 bases remaining between them. The CDR3 totals 13 residues. CDR3 in amino acids: CASSPAGGDTIYF. CDR3 in DNA: TGTGCCAGCAGTCCCGCGGGGGGGGACACCATATATTTT.

The chain has TRBV4-1 and TRBJ2-1, with 8 positions matching TRBD2. This CDR3 is 15 amino acids long. V was pared by 0 bases and J by 9 bases, with 7 bases of the junction left unmatched. Germline V gives CDR1 MGHRA, CDR2 YSYEKL. This CDR3 reads CASSQEGRGDGEQFF. CDR3 DNA sequence: TGCGCCAGCAGCCAAGAGGGGCGGGGGGACGGTGAGCAGTTCTTC.

The chain carries TRBV30 and TRBJ1-1; a possible D gene is TRBD1 (5 bases). The CDR3 is 11 residues long. Trimming took 8 bases from V and 6 from J, leaving 13 bases between them. The germline V gene encodes CDR1 GTSNPN and CDR2 SVGIG (reference sequence). This CDR3 reads CATPRGAEAFF. Here the CDR3 DNA reads TGTGCCACACCTCGGGGGGCTGAAGCTTTCTTT.

The V gene is TRBV24-1, the J gene TRBJ2-1; 9 bases are a match to TRBD1. CDR1 and CDR2 (germline): KGHDR, SFDVKD. This CDR3 comprises 15 residues. The ends lost 9 bases at V and 6 bases at J; junction bases unmatched: 11. The CDR3 loop is CATERGQGRVNEQFF. CDR3 nucleotides: TGTGCCACCGAGCGTGGACAGGGGAGAGTCAATGAGCAGTTCTTC.